This TCR beta chain was captured in a study of T-cell memory formation after mild COVID-19. Regarding the study as a whole: A subset of responding clones appeared in pre-infection memory, suggesting cross-reactive memory joined. Whereas later expanders leaned CD4+, clones contracting day 15 to 85 showed a balanced CD4/CD8 makeup.

CDR3 length equals 16 residues. The germline V and J ends were trimmed by 2 bases and 6 bases, with 17 bases remaining between them. Germline V lookup: CDR1 SGHTA, CDR2 FQGTGA. TCR alpha and TCR beta cDNA libraries carrying sample barcodes and UMIs were produced by 5'RACE using constant-segment primers. TCRdb reprocessed the 5' RACE reads via MiXCR and lists one record per CDR3 protein. In the table there are about 340,000 distinct CDR3 sequences, under 15% of which are singletons. This clonotype has a count of ten or more. The target antigen is unknown. Sequenced input: PBMCs or a T cell subset sorted from them (not recorded which). The chain joins TRBV7-3 to TRBJ2-1; a weak D match, TRBD1 (6 bases). The sequence came from a man aged 18 to 29 who had mild COVID-19 (a few samples of this study predate the infection). Cell type and time point are not known. The CDR3 reads CASSLDVSGTFNEQFF. Here the CDR3 DNA reads TGTGCCAGCAGCTTAGACGTGTCCGGGACATTCAATGAGCAGTTCTTC.